These 5 T cell receptor beta chains came from one sample sequenced in a study of blood T cell repertoires in COVID-19. Produced via immunoSEQ multiplex PCR; TCRdb's table is partial and in-frame only. Among about 280,000 clones listed, around 87% were seen once. Material for sequencing was PBMCs or T cells enriched from blood (not recorded which). These receptors all come from a woman younger than 30 with acute COVID-19.

The chain combines TRBV28 with TRBJ1-5; 7 positions agree with TRBD1. Germline-derived CDR1 and CDR2 are MDHEN and SYDVKM. Trimming took 1 base from V and 9 from J; bases not matched to a gene: 12. The CDR3 totals 16 residues. CDR3: CASSLFLGTPGGPQHF. DNA for the CDR3: TGTGCCAGCAGTTTATTTTTGGGCACTCCAGGGGGGCCCCAGCATTTT.

This chain joins TRBV2 and TRBJ2-7; no clear D. Per germline, CDR1 SNHLY and CDR2 FYNNEI. CDR3 size: 11 residues. Trimming stripped 5 bases from V and 3 bases from J, with 5 bases between. The CDR3 reads CASSFIYEQYF. For the CDR3, the DNA is TGTGCCAGCAGTTTCATCTACGAGCAGTACTTC.

A few counts support this clone. This chain connects TRBV3-1 (or the pseudogene TRBV3-2) to TRBJ2-2; D remains ambiguous. The CDR3 runs 12 residues. The V gene lost 1 base and the J gene lost 10 bases, with 7 bases spanning the gap. CDR1 and CDR2 (germline): LGHDT, YNNKEL (reference sequence). CDR3 DNA: TGTGCCAGCAGCCAAGGCGGAAAGGAGCTGTTTTTT. Translation gives CASSQGGKELFF.

V is TRBV4-1 and J is TRBJ2-7, with TRBD2 matching over 9 bases. CDR3 length equals 18 residues. The germline gives CDR1 MGHRA, CDR2 YSYEKL. V shed 3 bases and J 0 bases; nucleotides not matched to a gene: 12. The CDR3 loop reads CASSHPGQLAGVSYEQYF. The CDR3, as DNA: TGCGCCAGCAGCCACCCCGGTCAACTAGCGGGCGTCTCCTACGAGCAGTACTTC.

The rearrangement links TRBV6-5 to TRBJ2-7; 7 bases are a match to TRBD1. CDR1 is MNHEY and CDR2 is SVGAGI in the germline V gene. The CDR3 has 14 amino acids. Trimming cost V 2 bases and J 0 bases; bases outside gene matches: 1. The CDR3 DNA reads as TGTGCCAGCAGTTACAGGGGGCCCTCCTACGAGCAGTACTTC. Translation: CASSYRGPSYEQYF.